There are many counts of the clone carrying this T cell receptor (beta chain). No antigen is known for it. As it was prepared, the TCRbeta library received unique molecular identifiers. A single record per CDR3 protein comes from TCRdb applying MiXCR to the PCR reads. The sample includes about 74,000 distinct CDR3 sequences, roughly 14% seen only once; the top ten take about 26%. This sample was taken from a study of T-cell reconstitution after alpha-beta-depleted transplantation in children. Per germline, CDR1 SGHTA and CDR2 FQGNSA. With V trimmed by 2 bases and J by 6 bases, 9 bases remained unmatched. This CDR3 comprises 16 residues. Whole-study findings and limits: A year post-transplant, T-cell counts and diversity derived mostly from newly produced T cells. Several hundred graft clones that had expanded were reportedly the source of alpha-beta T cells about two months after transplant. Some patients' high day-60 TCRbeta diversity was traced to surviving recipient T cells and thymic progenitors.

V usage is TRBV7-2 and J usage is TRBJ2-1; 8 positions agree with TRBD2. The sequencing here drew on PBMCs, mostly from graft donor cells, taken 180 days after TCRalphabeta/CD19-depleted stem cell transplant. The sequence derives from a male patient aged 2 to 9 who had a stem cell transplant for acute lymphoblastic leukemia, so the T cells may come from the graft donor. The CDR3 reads CASSLTPGLGVNEQFF. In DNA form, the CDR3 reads TGTGCCAGCAGCTTAACTCCGGGACTAGGTGTCAATGAGCAGTTCTTC.